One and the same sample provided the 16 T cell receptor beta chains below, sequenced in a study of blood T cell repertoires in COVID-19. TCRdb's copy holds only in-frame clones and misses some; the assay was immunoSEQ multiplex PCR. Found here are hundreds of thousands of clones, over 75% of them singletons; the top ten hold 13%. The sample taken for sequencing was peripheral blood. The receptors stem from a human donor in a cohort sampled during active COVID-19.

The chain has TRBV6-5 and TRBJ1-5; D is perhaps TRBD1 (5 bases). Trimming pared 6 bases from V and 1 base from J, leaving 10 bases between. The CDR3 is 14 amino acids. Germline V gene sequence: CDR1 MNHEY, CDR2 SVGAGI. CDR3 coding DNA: TGTGCCAGCAGCCCCGACAGAAGCAATCAGCCCCAGCATTTT. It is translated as CASSPDRSNQPQHF.

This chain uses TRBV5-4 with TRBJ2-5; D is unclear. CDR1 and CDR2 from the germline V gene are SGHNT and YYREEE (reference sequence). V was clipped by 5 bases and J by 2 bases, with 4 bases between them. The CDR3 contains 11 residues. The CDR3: CASSTQETQYF. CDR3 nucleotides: TGTGCCAGCAGTACACAAGAGACCCAGTACTTC.

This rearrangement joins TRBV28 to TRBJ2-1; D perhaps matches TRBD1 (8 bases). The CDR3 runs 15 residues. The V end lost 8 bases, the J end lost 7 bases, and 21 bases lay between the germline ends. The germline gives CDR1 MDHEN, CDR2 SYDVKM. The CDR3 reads CASATGGEGLNEQFF. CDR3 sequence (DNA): TGTGCCAGCGCAACAGGGGGGGAGGGCCTTAATGAGCAGTTCTTC. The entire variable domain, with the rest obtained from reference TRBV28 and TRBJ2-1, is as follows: DVKVTQSSRYLVKRTGEKVFLECVQDMDHENMFWYRQDPGLGLRLIYFSYDVKMKEKGDIPEGYSVSREKKERFSLILESASTNQTSMYLCASATGGEGLNEQFFGPGTRLTVL.

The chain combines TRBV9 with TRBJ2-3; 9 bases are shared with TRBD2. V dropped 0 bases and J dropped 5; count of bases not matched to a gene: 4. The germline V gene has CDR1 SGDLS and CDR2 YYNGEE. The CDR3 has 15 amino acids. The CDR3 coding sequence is TGTGCCAGCAGCGTAGGGGGAGCGGGAGGAGATACGCAGTATTTT. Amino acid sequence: CASSVGGAGGDTQYF.

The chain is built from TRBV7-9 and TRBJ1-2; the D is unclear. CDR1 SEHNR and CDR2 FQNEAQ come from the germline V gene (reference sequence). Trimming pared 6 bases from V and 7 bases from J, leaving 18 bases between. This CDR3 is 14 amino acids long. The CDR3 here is CASSVVLDDSGYTF. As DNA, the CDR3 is TGTGCCAGCAGTGTAGTCCTCGATGACTCTGGCTACACCTTC.

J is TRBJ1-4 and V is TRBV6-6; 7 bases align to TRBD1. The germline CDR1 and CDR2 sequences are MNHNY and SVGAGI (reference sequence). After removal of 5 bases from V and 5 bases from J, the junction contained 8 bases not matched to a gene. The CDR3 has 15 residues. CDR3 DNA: TGTGCCAGCAGTGATCGGGACAGAAAGAATGAAAAACTGTTTTTT. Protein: CASSDRDRKNEKLFF.

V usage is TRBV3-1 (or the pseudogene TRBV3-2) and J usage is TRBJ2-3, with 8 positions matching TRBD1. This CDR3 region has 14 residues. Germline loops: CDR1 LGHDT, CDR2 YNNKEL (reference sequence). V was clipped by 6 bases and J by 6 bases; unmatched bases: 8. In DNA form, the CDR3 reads TGTGCCAGCAGGGGAGGACAGGGTTATGATACGCAGTATTTT. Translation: CASRGGQGYDTQYF.

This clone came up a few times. The CDR3 bases are TGTGCCAGCAGCGTAGTAGCGGGAGAGACCGGGGAGCTGTTTTTT. This gives the protein CASSVVAGETGELFF. The chain combines TRBV9 with TRBJ2-2, with 9 bases identical to TRBD2. This CDR3 has 15 amino acids. CDR1 and CDR2 (germline): SGDLS, YYNGEE. After removal of 0 bases from V and 5 bases from J, the junction contained 2 bases not matched to a gene. Drawing the rest from reference TRBV9 and TRBJ2-2, the complete variable domain is DSGVTQTPKHLITATGQRVTLRCSPRSGDLSVYWYQQSLDQGLQFLIQYYNGEERAKGNILERFSAQQFPDLHSELNLSSLELGDSALYFCASSVVAGETGELFFGEGSRLTVL.

CDR3 sequence reads: CASSPDRGRGAEAFF. The CDR3 nucleotides read TGTGCCAGCAGCCCTGACAGGGGGCGAGGTGCTGAAGCTTTCTTT. V usage is TRBV7-3 and J usage is TRBJ1-1, with 10 positions matching TRBD1. The ends lost 5 bases at V and 6 bases at J; junction bases unmatched: 9. The CDR3 has 15 amino acids. Germline V CDR1 and CDR2: SGHTA, FQGTGA.

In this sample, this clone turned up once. The CDR3 DNA reads TGTGCCAGCACCGAGGGTGGGGTAAAGGGTGAAGCTTTCTTT. The encoded protein is CASTEGGVKGEAFF. The chain joins TRBV27 to TRBJ1-1; D remains ambiguous. Per the germline V gene, CDR1 is MNHEY and CDR2 is SMNVEV (reference sequence). V was pared by 7 bases and J by 7 bases, with 19 bases between. This CDR3 has 14 residues.

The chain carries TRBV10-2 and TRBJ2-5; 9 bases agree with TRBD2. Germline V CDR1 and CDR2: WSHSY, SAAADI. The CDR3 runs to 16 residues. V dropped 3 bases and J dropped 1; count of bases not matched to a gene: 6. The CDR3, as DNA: TGCGCCAGCAGTGAAATAGCGGGGGTTGGCCAAGAGACCCAGTACTTC. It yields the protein CASSEIAGVGQETQYF.

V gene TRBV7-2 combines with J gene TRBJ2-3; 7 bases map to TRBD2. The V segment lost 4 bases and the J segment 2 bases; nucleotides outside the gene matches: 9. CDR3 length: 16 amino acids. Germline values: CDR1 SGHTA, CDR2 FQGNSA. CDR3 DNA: TGTGCCAGCAGCTCCCTCCCCGCGGGGGTCACAGATACGCAGTATTTT. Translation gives CASSSLPAGVTDTQYF.

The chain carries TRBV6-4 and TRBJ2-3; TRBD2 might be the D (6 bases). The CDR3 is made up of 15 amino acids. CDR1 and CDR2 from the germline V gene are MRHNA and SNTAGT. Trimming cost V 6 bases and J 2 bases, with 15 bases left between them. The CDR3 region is CASRLSGSPTDTQYF. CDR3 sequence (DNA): TGTGCCAGCAGACTTAGCGGTTCCCCCACAGATACGCAGTATTTT.

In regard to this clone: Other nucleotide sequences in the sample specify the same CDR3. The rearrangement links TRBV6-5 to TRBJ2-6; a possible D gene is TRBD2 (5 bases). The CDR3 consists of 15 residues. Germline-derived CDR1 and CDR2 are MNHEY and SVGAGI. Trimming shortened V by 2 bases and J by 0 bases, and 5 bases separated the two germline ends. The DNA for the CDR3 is TGTGCCAGCAGTTACCGGGGCTCTGGGGCCAACGTCCTGACTTTC. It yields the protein CASSYRGSGANVLTF.

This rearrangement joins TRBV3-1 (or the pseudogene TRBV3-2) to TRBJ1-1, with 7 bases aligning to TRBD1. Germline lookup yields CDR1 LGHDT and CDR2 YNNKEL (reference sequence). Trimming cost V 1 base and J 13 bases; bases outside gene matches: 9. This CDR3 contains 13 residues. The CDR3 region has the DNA TGTGCCAGCAGCCAAGCCAGGGGGGAGACGGGTTTCTTT. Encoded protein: CASSQARGETGFF.

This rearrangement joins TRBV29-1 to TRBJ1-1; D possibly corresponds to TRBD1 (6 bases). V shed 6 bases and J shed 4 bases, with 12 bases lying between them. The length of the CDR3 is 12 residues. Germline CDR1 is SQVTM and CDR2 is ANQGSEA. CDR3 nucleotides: TGCAGCGTAAGGCAAGGGGGCACTGAAGCTTTCTTT. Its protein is CSVRQGGTEAFF.